The rows below give T cell receptor beta chains drawn from one sample of a study of blood T cell repertoires in COVID-19. Clones were read by immunoSEQ multiplex PCR, and TCRdb kept only the in-frame ones, dropping some. This sample carries about 200,000 clones, roughly 80% of them seen once, and the ten largest clones take around 5%. Sequences were obtained from peripheral blood. The receptor source for this set is a human donor in a cohort sampled during active COVID-19. Each CDR3 is given with its conserved first and last residue. Each record gives: J gene, CDR3 length, D gene, V gene, clone size, CDR3 protein, CDR3 DNA. D genes are given only for firm matches. Expanded clones are given a class, and other clones once, few, many or no size at all.

J gene: TRBJ1-5; CDR3 length: 15; D gene: .; V gene: TRBV28; clone size: .; CDR3 protein: CASSLRHSSNQPQHF; CDR3 DNA: TGTGCCAGCAGCCTAAGACATTCTAGCAATCAGCCCCAGCATTTT
J gene: TRBJ2-7; CDR3 length: 13; D gene: TRBD1; V gene: TRBV9; clone size: .; CDR3 protein: CASSVTGGYEQYF; CDR3 DNA: TGTGCCAGCAGCGTAACAGGGGGCTACGAGCAGTACTTC
J gene: TRBJ2-7; CDR3 length: 13; D gene: TRBD1; V gene: TRBV27; clone size: .; CDR3 protein: CASLDRVSYEQYF; CDR3 DNA: TGTGCCAGCCTCGACAGGGTTTCCTACGAGCAGTACTTC
J gene: TRBJ2-7; CDR3 length: 12; D gene: .; V gene: TRBV5-4; clone size: many; CDR3 protein: CASSLAEYEQYF; CDR3 DNA: TGTGCCAGCAGCTTGGCGGAGTACGAGCAGTACTTC
J gene: TRBJ2-7; CDR3 length: 14; D gene: TRBD1; V gene: TRBV4-3; clone size: few; CDR3 protein: CASSQRQGSHEQYF; CDR3 DNA: TGCGCCAGCAGCCAGAGACAGGGGTCCCACGAGCAGTACTTC
J gene: TRBJ2-1; CDR3 length: 13; D gene: .; V gene: TRBV6-5; clone size: .; CDR3 protein: CATPRDTYNEQFF; CDR3 DNA: TGTGCCACCCCCCGGGACACATACAATGAGCAGTTCTTC
J gene: TRBJ1-5; CDR3 length: 17; D gene: .; V gene: TRBV18; clone size: .; CDR3 protein: CASSPIAVRQLNQPQHF; CDR3 DNA: TGTGCCAGCTCACCAATCGCGGTTCGGCAGCTGAATCAGCCCCAGCATTTT
J gene: TRBJ2-1; CDR3 length: 15; D gene: TRBD2; V gene: TRBV9; clone size: .; CDR3 protein: CASSVAGGSYNEQFF; CDR3 DNA: TGTGCCAGCAGCGTAGCTGGCGGGAGCTACAATGAGCAGTTCTTC
J gene: TRBJ2-7; CDR3 length: 12; D gene: .; V gene: TRBV5-1; clone size: .; CDR3 protein: CASRRSSYEQYF; CDR3 DNA: TGCGCCAGCAGACGGTCATCCTACGAGCAGTACTTC
J gene: TRBJ2-7; CDR3 length: 14; D gene: .; V gene: TRBV5-8; clone size: .; CDR3 protein: CASTHQARGYEQYF; CDR3 DNA: TGTGCCAGCACCCACCAGGCACGGGGATACGAGCAGTACTTC
J gene: TRBJ1-4; CDR3 length: 15; D gene: .; V gene: TRBV19; clone size: .; CDR3 protein: CASSTDSPTNEKLFF; CDR3 DNA: TGTGCCAGTAGTACCGACAGCCCAACTAATGAAAAACTGTTTTTT
J gene: TRBJ1-5; CDR3 length: 15; D gene: TRBD1; V gene: TRBV19; clone size: .; CDR3 protein: CATRDRDLSMGPQHF; CDR3 DNA: TGTGCCACCCGTGACAGGGATTTAAGTATGGGGCCCCAGCATTTT
J gene: TRBJ1-1; CDR3 length: 17; D gene: TRBD1; V gene: TRBV7-9; clone size: .; CDR3 protein: CASSPRRDRPLNTEAFF; CDR3 DNA: TGTGCCAGCAGCCCGAGGCGGGACAGACCTTTGAACACTGAAGCTTTCTTT
J gene: TRBJ2-1; CDR3 length: 18; D gene: .; V gene: TRBV4-3; clone size: .; CDR3 protein: CASSQDRGSGYYYNEQFF; CDR3 DNA: TGCGCCAGCAGCCAAGATCGGGGTTCGGGGTACTACTACAATGAGCAGTTCTTC
J gene: TRBJ1-5; CDR3 length: 16; D gene: .; V gene: TRBV28; clone size: .; CDR3 protein: CASSLSPGKPNQPQHF; CDR3 DNA: TGTGCCAGCAGTTTATCTCCAGGGAAACCCAATCAGCCCCAGCATTTT
J gene: TRBJ2-7; CDR3 length: 15; D gene: TRBD2; V gene: TRBV9; clone size: .; CDR3 protein: CASSVGSGLAGRQYF; CDR3 DNA: TGTGCCAGCAGCGTAGGGTCGGGACTAGCGGGACGGCAGTACTTC